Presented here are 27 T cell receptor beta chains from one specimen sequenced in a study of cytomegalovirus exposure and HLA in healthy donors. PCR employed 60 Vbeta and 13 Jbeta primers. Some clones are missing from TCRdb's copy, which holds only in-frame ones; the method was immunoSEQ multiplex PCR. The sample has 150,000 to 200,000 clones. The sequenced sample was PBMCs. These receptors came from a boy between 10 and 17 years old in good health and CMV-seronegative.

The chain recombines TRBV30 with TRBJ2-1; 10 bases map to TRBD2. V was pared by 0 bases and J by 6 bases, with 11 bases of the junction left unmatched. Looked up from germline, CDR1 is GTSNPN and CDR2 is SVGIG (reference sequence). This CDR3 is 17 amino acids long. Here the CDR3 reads CAWSVRTSGAPLNEQFF. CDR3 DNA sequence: TGTGCCTGGAGTGTACGGACTAGCGGAGCTCCTCTCAATGAGCAGTTCTTC.

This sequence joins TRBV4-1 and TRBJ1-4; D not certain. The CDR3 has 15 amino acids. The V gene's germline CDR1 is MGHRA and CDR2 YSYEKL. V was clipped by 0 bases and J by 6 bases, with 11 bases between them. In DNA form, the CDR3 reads TGCGCCAGCAGCCAAGATGGAGAGAGCTATGAAAAACTGTTTTTT. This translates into CASSQDGESYEKLFF.

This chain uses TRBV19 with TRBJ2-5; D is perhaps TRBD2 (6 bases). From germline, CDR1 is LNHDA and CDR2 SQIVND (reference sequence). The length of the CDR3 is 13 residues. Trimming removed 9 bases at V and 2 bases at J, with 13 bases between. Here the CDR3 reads CASAFSGQETQYF. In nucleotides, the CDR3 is TGTGCCAGCGCCTTTAGCGGACAAGAGACCCAGTACTTC. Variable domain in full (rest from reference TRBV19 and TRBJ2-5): DGGITQSPKYLFRKEGQNVTLSCEQNLNHDAMYWYRQDPGQGLRLIYYSQIVNDFQKGDIAEGYSVSREKKESFPLTVTSAQKNPTAFYLCASAFSGQETQYFGPGTRLLVL.

CDR3 nucleotides: TGTGCCAGCTCACCACCTCAGGGGATGATTTTGGGGACTGAAGCTTTCTTT. Its protein product is CASSPPQGMILGTEAFF. The rearrangement uses TRBV18 and TRBJ1-1, with D possibly TRBD1 on 6 matching bases. The CDR3 has 17 amino acids. The ends were cut back, 0 bases at V and 5 bases at J, with 19 bases in the middle. Germline V lookup: CDR1 KGHSH, CDR2 LQKENI.

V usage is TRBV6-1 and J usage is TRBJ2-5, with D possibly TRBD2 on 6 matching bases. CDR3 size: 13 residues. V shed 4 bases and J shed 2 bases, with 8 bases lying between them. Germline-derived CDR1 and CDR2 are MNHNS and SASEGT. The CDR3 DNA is TGTGCCAGCAGTGCACGGGGGCAAGAGACCCAGTACTTC. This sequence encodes CASSARGQETQYF.

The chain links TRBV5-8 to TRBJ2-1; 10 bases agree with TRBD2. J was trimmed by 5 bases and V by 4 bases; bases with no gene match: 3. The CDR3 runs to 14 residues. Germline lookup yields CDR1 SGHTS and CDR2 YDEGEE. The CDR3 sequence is CASSVGLADNEQFF. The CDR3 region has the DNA TGTGCCAGCAGCGTCGGACTAGCGGACAATGAGCAGTTCTTC.

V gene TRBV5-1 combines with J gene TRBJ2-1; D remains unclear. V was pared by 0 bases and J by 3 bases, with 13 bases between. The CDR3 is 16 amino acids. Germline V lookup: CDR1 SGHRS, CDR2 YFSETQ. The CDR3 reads CASSLDRAGHYNEQFF. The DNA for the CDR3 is TGCGCCAGCAGCTTGGATCGTGCAGGCCACTACAATGAGCAGTTCTTC.

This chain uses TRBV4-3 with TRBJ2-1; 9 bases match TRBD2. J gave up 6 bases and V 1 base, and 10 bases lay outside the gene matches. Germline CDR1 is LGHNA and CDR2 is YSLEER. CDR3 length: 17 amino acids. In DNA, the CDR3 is TGCGCCAGCAGCCAAGTAGCGGGGGCCCACCTGGGCAATGAGCAGTTCTTC. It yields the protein CASSQVAGAHLGNEQFF.

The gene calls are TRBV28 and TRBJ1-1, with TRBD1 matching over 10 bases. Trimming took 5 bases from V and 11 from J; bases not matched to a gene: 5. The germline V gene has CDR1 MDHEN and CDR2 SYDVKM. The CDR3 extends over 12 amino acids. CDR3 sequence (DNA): TGTGCCAGCAGTACCGGGACAGGGGTGGCTTTCTTT. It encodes CASSTGTGVAFF.

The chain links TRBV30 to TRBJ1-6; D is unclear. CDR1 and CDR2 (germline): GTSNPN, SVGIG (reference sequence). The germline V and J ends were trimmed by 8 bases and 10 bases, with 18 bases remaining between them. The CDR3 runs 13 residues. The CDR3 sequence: CAVALRAQSPLHF. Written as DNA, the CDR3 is TGTGCCGTAGCCTTGAGGGCTCAATCACCCCTCCACTTT.

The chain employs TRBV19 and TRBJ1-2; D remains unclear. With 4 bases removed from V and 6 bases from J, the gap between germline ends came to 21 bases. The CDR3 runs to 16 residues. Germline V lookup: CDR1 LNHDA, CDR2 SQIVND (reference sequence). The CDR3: CASSTVGVESSDGYTF. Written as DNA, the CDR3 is TGTGCCAGTAGTACCGTTGGAGTAGAATCCTCCGATGGCTACACCTTC.

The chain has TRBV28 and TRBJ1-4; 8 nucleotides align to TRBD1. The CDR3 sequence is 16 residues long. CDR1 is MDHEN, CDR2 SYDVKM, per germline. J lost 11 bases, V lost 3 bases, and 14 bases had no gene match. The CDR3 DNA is TGTGCCAGCAGTTTCGGTACCGGGACAGGCCGCACCAAACTGTTTTTT. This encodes CASSFGTGTGRTKLFF.

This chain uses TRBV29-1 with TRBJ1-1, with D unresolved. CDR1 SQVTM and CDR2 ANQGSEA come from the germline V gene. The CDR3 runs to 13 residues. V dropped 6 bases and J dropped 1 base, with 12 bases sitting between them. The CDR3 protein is CSVAPSGNTEAFF. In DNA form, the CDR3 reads TGCAGCGTCGCTCCTTCAGGGAACACTGAAGCTTTCTTT.

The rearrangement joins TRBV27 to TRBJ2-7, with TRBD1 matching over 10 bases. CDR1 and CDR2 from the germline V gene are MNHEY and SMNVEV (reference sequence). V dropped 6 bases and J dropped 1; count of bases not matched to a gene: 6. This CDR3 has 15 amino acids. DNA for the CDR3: TGTGCCAGCAGAAGGACGGGACAGGGGTCCTACGAGCAGTACTTC. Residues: CASRRTGQGSYEQYF.

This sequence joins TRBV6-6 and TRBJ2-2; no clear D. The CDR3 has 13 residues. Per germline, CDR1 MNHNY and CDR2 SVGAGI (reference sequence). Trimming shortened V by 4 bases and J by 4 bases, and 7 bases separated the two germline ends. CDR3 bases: TGTGCCAGCAGTTCTGAGAGCACCGGGGAGCTGTTTTTT. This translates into CASSSESTGELFF.

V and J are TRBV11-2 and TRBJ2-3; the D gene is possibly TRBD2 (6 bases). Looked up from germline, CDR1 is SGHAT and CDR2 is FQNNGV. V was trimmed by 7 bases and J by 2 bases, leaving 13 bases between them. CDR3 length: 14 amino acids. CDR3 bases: TGTGCCAGCAAGATCTTAGCGGTCACAGATACGCAGTATTTT. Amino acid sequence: CASKILAVTDTQYF.

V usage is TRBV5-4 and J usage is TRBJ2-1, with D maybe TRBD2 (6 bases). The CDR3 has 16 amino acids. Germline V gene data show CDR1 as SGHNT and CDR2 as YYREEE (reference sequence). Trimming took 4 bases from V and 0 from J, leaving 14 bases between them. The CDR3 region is CASSRDLWSSYNEQFF. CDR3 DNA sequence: TGTGCCAGCAGCCGGGACTTGTGGAGCTCCTACAATGAGCAGTTCTTC.

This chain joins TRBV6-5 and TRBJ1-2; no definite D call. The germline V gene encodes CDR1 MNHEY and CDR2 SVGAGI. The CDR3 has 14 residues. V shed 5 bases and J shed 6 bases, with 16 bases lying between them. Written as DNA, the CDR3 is TGTGCCAGCAGTCGGGAGCTCGGGAAGGATGGCTACACCTTC. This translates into CASSRELGKDGYTF.

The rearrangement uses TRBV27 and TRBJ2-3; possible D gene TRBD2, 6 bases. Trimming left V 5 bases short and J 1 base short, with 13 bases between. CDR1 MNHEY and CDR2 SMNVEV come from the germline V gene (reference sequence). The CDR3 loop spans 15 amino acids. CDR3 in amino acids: CASSAPGGGTDTQYF. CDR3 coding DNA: TGTGCCAGCAGTGCCCCCGGGGGAGGCACAGATACGCAGTATTTT.

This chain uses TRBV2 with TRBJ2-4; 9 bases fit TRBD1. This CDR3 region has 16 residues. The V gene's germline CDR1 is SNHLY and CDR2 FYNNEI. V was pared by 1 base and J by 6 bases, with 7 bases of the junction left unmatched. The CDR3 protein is CASSEVPGTGINIQYF. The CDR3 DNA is TGTGCCAGCAGTGAAGTTCCCGGGACAGGGATAAACATTCAGTACTTC. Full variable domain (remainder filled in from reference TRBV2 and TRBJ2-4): EPEVTQTPSHQVTQMGQEVILRCVPISNHLYFYWYRQILGQKVEFLVSFYNNEISEKSEIFDDQFSVERPDGSNFTLKIRSTKLEDSAMYFCASSEVPGTGINIQYFGAGTRLSVL.

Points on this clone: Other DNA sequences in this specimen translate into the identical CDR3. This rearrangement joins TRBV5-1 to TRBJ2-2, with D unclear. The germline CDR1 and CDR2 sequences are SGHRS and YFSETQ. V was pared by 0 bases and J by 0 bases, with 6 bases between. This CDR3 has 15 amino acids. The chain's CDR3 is CASSLGGSNTGELFF. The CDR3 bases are TGCGCCAGCAGCTTGGGCGGATCGAACACCGGGGAGCTGTTTTTT.

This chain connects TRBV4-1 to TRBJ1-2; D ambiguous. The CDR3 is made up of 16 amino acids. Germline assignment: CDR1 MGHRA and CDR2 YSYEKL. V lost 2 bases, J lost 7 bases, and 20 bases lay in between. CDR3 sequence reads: CASSQPNSESARGYTF. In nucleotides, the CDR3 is TGCGCCAGCAGCCAACCCAACTCTGAGAGCGCTCGTGGCTACACCTTC.

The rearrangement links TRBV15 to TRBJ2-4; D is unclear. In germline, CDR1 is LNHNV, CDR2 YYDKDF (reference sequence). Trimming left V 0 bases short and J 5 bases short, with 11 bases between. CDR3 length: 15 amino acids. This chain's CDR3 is CATSRDPGQQNIQYF. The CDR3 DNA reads TGTGCCACCAGCAGAGATCCAGGTCAGCAAAACATTCAGTACTTC.

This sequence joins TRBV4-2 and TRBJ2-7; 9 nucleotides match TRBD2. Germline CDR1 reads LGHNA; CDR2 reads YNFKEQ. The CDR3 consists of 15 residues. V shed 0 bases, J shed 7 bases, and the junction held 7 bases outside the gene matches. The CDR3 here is CASSQDAGGPWEQYF. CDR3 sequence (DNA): TGTGCCAGCAGCCAAGATGCGGGGGGGCCATGGGAGCAGTACTTC.

The CDR3 DNA sequence: TGTGCCAGCAGCTTAGGGGGCACAAGGGAGACCCAGTACTTC. The encoded protein is CASSLGGTRETQYF. This rearrangement joins TRBV7-6 to TRBJ2-5, with TRBD1 as a possible D gene (5 bases). Trimming removed 1 base from V and 5 bases from J, with 11 bases in between. The CDR3 extends over 14 amino acids. From germline, CDR1 is SGHVS and CDR2 FNYEAQ.

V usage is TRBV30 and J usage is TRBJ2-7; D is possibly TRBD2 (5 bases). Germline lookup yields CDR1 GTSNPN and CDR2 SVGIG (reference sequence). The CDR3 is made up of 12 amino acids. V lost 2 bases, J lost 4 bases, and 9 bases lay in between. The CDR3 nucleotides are TGTGCCTGGAGTCCCCCGGGGTACGAGCAGTACTTC. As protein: CAWSPPGYEQYF.

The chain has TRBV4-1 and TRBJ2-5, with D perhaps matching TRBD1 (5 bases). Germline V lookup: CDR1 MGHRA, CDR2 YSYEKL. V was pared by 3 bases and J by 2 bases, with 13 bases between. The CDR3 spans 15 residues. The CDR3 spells CASSHLDSSQETQYF. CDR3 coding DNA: TGCGCCAGCAGCCACCTTGACAGTTCTCAAGAGACCCAGTACTTC.